Shown below are 10 T cell receptor beta chains from a single sample sequenced in a study of blood T cell repertoires in COVID-19. Clones were sequenced by immunoSEQ multiplex PCR, and TCRdb holds only the in-frame ones, with some missing. The sample lists around 100,000 clones; about 74% were seen once. Sequenced input: peripheral blood. These receptors were taken from a man between 70 and 80 years old with COVID-19, enrolled during active disease.

This clone was counted only a few times. This chain links TRBV19 with TRBJ2-1; 9 bases match TRBD1. The CDR3 extends over 14 amino acids. Germline values: CDR1 LNHDA, CDR2 SQIVND (reference sequence). Trimming took 1 base from V and 8 from J; bases not matched to a gene: 3. CDR3 region: CASSIGQGGYEQFF. CDR3 DNA: TGTGCCAGTAGTATAGGACAGGGGGGTTATGAGCAGTTCTTC.

This clone has just a few counts. The chain couples TRBV11-3 to TRBJ2-7; 7 bases fit TRBD1. From germline, CDR1 is SGHNT and CDR2 YENEEA. V dropped 7 bases and J dropped 3; count of bases not matched to a gene: 24. CDR3 length equals 19 residues. The CDR3 region is CASTTRVRQGFLNGYEQYF. In DNA form, the CDR3 reads TGTGCCAGCACCACCAGGGTGCGACAGGGTTTTTTGAACGGCTACGAGCAGTACTTC.

The rearrangement joins TRBV6-6 to TRBJ1-1; 7 bases are shared with TRBD1. V lost 2 bases and J lost 8; bases outside the gene matches: 5. Germline V gene data show CDR1 as MNHNY and CDR2 as SVGAGI (reference sequence). This CDR3 is 13 amino acids long. CDR3 sequence reads: CASSYIKGAEAFF. The CDR3 DNA follows: TGTGCCAGCAGTTACATTAAGGGGGCCGAAGCTTTCTTT.

The V gene is TRBV5-4, the J gene TRBJ2-1; 9 nucleotides agree with TRBD2. Germline V gene lookup returns CDR1 SGHNT and CDR2 YYREEE (reference sequence). The V and J ends lost 2 bases and 4 bases, in that order; junction bases with no gene match: 7. The CDR3 totals 16 residues. The CDR3 sequence is CASSFPTSGQYNEQFF. DNA for the CDR3: TGTGCCAGCAGCTTTCCGACTAGCGGACAGTACAATGAGCAGTTCTTC.

The genes are TRBV11-3 and TRBJ2-1; 8 bases align to TRBD1. The V gene's germline CDR1 is SGHNT and CDR2 YENEEA. V was pared by 1 base and J by 8 bases, with 7 bases of the junction left unmatched. This CDR3 has 15 residues. The CDR3 nucleotides read TGTGCCAGCAGCTTAGGTGTGCAGGGGGCCTATGAGCAGTTCTTC. It translates to CASSLGVQGAYEQFF.

This chain connects TRBV28 to TRBJ1-3, with D possibly matching TRBD1 (6 bases). V was pared by 9 bases and J by 0 bases, with 12 bases between. The length of the CDR3 is 14 residues. Germline V gives CDR1 MDHEN, CDR2 SYDVKM. CDR3 protein: CASQWGPSGNTIYF. The CDR3 DNA sequence: TGTGCCAGTCAATGGGGGCCCTCTGGAAACACCATATATTTT.

The chain links TRBV6-5 to TRBJ2-3; D is perhaps TRBD2 (7 bases). V gave up 7 bases and J gave up 1 base, with 15 bases separating them. The CDR3 is 15 amino acids. Germline V gene sequence: CDR1 MNHEY, CDR2 SVGAGI. The CDR3 here is CASTTRGARTDTQYF. CDR3 DNA: TGTGCCAGCACCACCCGGGGGGCCCGCACAGATACGCAGTATTTT.

This sequence joins TRBV7-2 and TRBJ2-2; the D gene is possibly TRBD1 (5 bases). Germline V gene lookup returns CDR1 SGHTA and CDR2 FQGNSA. Trimming took 1 base from V and 5 from J, leaving 20 bases between them. CDR3 length: 18 amino acids. DNA for the CDR3: TGTGCCAGCAGCTTAGAAGGTCCCGGCGTAGCAGGGACCGGGGAGCTGTTTTTT. Its protein product is CASSLEGPGVAGTGELFF. Filled out from reference TRBV7-2 and TRBJ2-2, the complete variable domain reads GAGVSQSPSNKVTEKGKDVELRCDPISGHTALYWYRQSLGQGLEFLIYFQGNSAPDKSGLPSDRFSAERTGGSVSTLTIQRTQQEDSAVYLCASSLEGPGVAGTGELFFGEGSRLTVL.

The chain links TRBV21-1 to TRBJ2-5; the table calls TRBD1, which could not be checked here. TRBV21-1 is an annotated pseudogene. This CDR3 contains 15 residues. CDR3 in amino acids: CASSKAGQGSETQYF. CDR3 nucleotides: TGTGCCAGCAGCAAAGCGGGACAGGGCTCAGAGACCCAGTACTTC.

The chain joins TRBV5-6 to TRBJ2-1; 12 bases fit TRBD2. This CDR3 has 19 residues. Trimming at V came to 5 bases and at J to 5 bases, leaving 17 bases not matched to a gene. In germline, CDR1 is SGHDT, CDR2 YYEEEE. The CDR3 DNA reads as TGTGCCAGCAGACCCGGAGCTAGCGGGAGGGCCAAAGGGCACAATGAGCAGTTCTTC. Its translation: CASRPGASGRAKGHNEQFF.